This T cell receptor beta chain was captured in a study of blood T cell repertoires in COVID-19. The wider study: The cDNA or gDNA used as material had been derived from T cells, B-cell-depleted T cells, or PBMCs.

Germline V CDR1 and CDR2: SEHNR, FQNEAQ (reference sequence). Losses at the gene ends were 3 bases for V and 6 bases for J; bases not matched to a gene: 5. There are 14 residues in the CDR3. Libraries were prepared by immunoSEQ multiplex PCR; TCRdb keeps only in-frame clonotypes and omits some of them. This sample has 150,000 or so clones, with around nine tenths found just once. Patients in Seattle were enrolled during active infection, then followed longitudinally. This receptor was taken from a woman in her seventies with COVID-19, enrolled during active disease. The chain combines TRBV7-9 with TRBJ1-5; 7 nucleotides align to TRBD1. The sequenced material came from peripheral blood. DNA of the CDR3: TGTGCCAGCAGCTTTACAGGGGATGGTCAGCCCCAGCATTTT. Amino acid sequence: CASSFTGDGQPQHF.